This T cell receptor (beta chain) was profiled in a study of blood T cell repertoires in COVID-19. Turning to the study itself: Samples representing acute and convalescent COVID-19 were sourced from the United States, Italy and Spain. T cells, B-cell-depleted T cells, or PBMCs supplied cDNA or gDNA.

With 3 bases clipped from V and 1 base from J, the junction kept 6 bases outside the gene matches. The length of the CDR3 is 17 residues. Germline V gene sequence: CDR1 SEHNR, CDR2 FQNEAQ (reference sequence). Per the original data handling: Estimation of nucleated cell counts relied on the amplification of reference gene primers. Generated by immunoSEQ multiplex PCR, the TCRdb table keeps only in-frame clones and is missing some. V and J calls and clone size follow that table, whereas D and trimming were derived from the DNA. This table holds 90,000 to 120,000 clones, more than 60% found once. The sample consisted of peripheral blood. The chain combines TRBV7-9 with TRBJ1-2, with 12 bases aligning to TRBD1. The sequence was collected from a man between 65 and 85 years old with active or convalescent COVID-19. CDR3 sequence: CASSFGGQGAFNYGYTF. The CDR3 region has the DNA TGTGCCAGCAGCTTCGGGGGACAGGGGGCGTTTAACTATGGCTACACCTTC.